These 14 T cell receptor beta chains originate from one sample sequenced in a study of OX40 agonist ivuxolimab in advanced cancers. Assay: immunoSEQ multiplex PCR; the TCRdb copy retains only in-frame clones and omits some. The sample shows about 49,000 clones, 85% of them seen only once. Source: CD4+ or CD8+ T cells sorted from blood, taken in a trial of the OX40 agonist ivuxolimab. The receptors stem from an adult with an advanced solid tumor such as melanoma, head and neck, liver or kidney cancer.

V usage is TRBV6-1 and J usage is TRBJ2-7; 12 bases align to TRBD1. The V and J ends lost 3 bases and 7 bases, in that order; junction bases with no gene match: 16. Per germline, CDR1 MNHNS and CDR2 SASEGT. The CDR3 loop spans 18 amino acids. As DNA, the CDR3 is TGTGCCAGCAGTGAGGGACGAATCTGGGGACAGGGGGCAGGGGAGCAGTACGTC. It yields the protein CASSEGRIWGQGAGEQYV.

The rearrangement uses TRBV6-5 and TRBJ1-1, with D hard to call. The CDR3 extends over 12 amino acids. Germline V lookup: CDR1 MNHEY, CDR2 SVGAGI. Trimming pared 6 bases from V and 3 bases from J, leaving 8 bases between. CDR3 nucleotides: TGTGCCAGCAGACTAAGAGACACTGAAGCTTTCTTT. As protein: CASRLRDTEAFF.

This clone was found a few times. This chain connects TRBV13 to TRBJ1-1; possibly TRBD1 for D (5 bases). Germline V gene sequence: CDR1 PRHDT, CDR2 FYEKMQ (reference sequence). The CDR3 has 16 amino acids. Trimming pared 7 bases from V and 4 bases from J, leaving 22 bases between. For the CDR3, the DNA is TGTGCCAGCACTCCCTTGGGTACAGGAAAAGGCACTGAAGCTTTCTTT. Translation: CASTPLGTGKGTEAFF.

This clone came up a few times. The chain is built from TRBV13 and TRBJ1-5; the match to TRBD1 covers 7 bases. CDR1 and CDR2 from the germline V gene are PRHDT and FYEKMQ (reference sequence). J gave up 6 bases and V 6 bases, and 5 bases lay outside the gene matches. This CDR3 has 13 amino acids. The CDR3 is CASSLDRAQPQHF. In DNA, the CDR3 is TGTGCCAGCAGTCTTGACAGGGCTCAGCCCCAGCATTTT.

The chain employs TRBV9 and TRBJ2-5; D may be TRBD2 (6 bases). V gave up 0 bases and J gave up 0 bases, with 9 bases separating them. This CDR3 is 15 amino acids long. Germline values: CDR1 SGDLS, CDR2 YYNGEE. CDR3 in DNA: TGTGCCAGCAGCGTAGGTCGGGGGTACCAAGAGACCCAGTACTTC. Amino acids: CASSVGRGYQETQYF.

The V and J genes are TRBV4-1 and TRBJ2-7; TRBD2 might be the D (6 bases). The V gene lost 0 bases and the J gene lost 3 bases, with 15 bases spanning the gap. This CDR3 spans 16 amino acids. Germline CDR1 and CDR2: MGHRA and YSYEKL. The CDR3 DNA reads TGCGCCAGCAGCCAAGAGCCCGGGGGAGCTAACTACGAGCAGTACGTC. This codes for CASSQEPGGANYEQYV.

The CDR3 coding sequence is TGTGCCAGCAGCCTCGGGGGGAGGGACATTCAGTACTTC. Residues: CASSLGGRDIQYF. The rearrangement uses TRBV7-9 and TRBJ2-4, with 7 bases aligning to TRBD2. J gave up 8 bases and V 5 bases, and 6 bases lay outside the gene matches. Germline V gene data show CDR1 as SEHNR and CDR2 as FQNEAQ (reference sequence). This CDR3 is built from 13 residues. Supplemented by reference TRBV7-9 and TRBJ2-4, the full variable domain reads DTGVSQNPRHKITKRGQNVTFRCDPISEHNRLYWYRQTLGQGPEFLTYFQNEAQLEKSRLLSDRFSAERPKGSFSTLEIQRTEQGDSAMYLCASSLGGRDIQYFGAGTRLSVL.

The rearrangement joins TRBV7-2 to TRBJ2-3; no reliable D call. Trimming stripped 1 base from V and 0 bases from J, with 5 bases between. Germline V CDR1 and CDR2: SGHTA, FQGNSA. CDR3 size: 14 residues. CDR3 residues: CASSLEGSTDTQYF. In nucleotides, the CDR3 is TGTGCCAGCAGCTTAGAAGGGAGCACAGATACGCAGTATTTT.

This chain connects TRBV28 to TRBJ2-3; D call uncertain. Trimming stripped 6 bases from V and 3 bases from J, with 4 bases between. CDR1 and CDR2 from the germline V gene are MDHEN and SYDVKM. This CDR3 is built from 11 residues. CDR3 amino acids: CASSITDTQYF. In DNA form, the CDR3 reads TGTGCCAGCAGCATTACAGATACGCAGTATTTT.

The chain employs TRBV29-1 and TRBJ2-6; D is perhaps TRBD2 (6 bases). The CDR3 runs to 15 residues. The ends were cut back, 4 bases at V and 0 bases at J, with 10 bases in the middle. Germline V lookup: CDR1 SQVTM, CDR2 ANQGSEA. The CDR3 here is CSVGGGVSGANVLTF. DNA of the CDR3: TGCAGCGTTGGGGGAGGTGTCTCTGGGGCCAACGTCCTGACTTTC. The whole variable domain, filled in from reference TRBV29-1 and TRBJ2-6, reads SAVISQKPSRDICQRGTSLTIQCQVDSQVTMMFWYRQQPGQSLTLIATANQGSEATYESGFVIDKFPISRPNLTFSTLTVSNMSPEDSSIYLCSVGGGVSGANVLTFGAGSRLTVL.

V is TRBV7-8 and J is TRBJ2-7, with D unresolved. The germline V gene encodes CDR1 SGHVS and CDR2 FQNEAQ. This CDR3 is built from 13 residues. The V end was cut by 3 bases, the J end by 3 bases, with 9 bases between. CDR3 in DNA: TGTGCCAGCAGCTTTAGTCCAGGCTACGAGCAGTACTTC. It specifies CASSFSPGYEQYF.

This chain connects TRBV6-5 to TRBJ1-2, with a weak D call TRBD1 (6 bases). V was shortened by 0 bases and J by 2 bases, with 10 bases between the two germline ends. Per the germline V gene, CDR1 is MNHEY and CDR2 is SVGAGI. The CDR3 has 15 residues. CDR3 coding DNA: TGTGCCAGCAGTTACTCGAATGGACAGAACTATGGCTACACCTTC. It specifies CASSYSNGQNYGYTF.

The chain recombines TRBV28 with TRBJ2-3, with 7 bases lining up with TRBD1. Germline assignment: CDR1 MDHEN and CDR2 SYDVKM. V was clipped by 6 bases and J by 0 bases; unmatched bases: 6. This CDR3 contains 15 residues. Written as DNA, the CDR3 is TGTGCCAGCAGCCCTGGGACAGCTAGCACAGATACGCAGTATTTT. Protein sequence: CASSPGTASTDTQYF.

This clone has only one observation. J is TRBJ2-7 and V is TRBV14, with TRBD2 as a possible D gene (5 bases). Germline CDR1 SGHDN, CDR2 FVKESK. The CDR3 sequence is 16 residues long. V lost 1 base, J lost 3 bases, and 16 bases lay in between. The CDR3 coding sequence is TGTGCCAGCAGCCAAGGGTACGAGGGAAAAGTCTACGAGCAGTACTTC. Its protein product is CASSQGYEGKVYEQYF.